What follows describes a single T cell receptor (beta chain). Its target is not known. The repertoire was sequenced with immunoSEQ multiplex PCR; TCRdb's copy has only in-frame clones and lacks some. The sample consists of some 130,000 clones, about 80% of them appearing once. This CDR3 is 16 amino acids long. In germline, CDR1 is MNHNS, CDR2 SASEGT. V shed 3 bases and J shed 2 bases, with 16 bases lying between them. This record belongs to a study of cytomegalovirus exposure and HLA in healthy donors. Study-level points and caveats: Reported results showed that the classifier diagnosed cytomegalovirus status with high specificity and sensitivity. Subsequent analysis found a tendency for first-cohort TCR clusters to co-occur within the 120 validation repertoires.

This TCR derives from a young man in good health and CMV-seropositive. The sample comprised PBMCs. The chain recombines TRBV6-1 with TRBJ1-2; no firm D call. CDR3 protein: CASSETAGIGNYGYTF. DNA of the CDR3: TGTGCCAGCAGTGAGACGGCAGGCATTGGCAACTATGGCTACACCTTC.